This section outlines one T cell receptor (beta chain) sequence together with its context. As yet, its antigen is unknown. Germline trimming cut 2 bases from V and 0 bases from J; bases unmatched to any gene: 3. Per the germline V gene, CDR1 is SGHDT and CDR2 is YYEEEE. The CDR3 extends over 15 amino acids. TCRdb re-called the RT-PCR reads through MiXCR, storing one row per CDR3 protein. The table records 650,000 to 800,000 distinct CDR3 sequences, roughly 18% of them present only once. The data originate from a study of response to subunit inactivated influenza vaccine. Overall study findings and caveats: Authors suggested few new T cells are recruited by each seasonal influenza vaccination.

The sample in question was PBMCs from blood, obtained around 5 days after vaccination. The sequence came from a man aged 50-59 years who received an inactivated influenza vaccine. V is TRBV5-6 and J is TRBJ2-3, with 7 nucleotides matching TRBD2. For the CDR3, the DNA is TGTGCCAGCAGCTTCACTAGCGCGAGCACAGATACGCAGTATTTT. Its translation: CASSFTSASTDTQYF.